The source of this T cell receptor (beta chain) is a study of a mutant IDH1 vaccine in newly diagnosed glioma. Documented time point: week 35, safety follow-up. All doses held 300 ug of mutant IDH1 20-mer peptide, with topical imiquimod. The astrocytomas were IDH1-mutant, ATRX-negative, and WHO grade 3 or 4. As regards this clone: Its specificity is not known.

V shed 0 bases and J shed 7 bases, with 16 bases lying between them. In germline, CDR1 is MNHEY, CDR2 SVGAGI. This CDR3 is built from 15 residues. Here immunoSEQ multiplex PCR was the method, and the copy in TCRdb shows in-frame clones only, minus some. The data show 50,000 to 70,000 clones, roughly 84% seen once. This chain uses TRBV6-5 with TRBJ2-7, with D perhaps TRBD1 or TRBD2 (6 bases each). Source: PBMCs, taken from a glioma patient whose treatment included an IDH1 peptide vaccine. This sequence was found in a young man with glioma. CDR3: CASSYSLKQGGEQYF. The CDR3 DNA sequence: TGTGCCAGCAGTTACTCGCTCAAACAGGGAGGAGAGCAGTACTTC.